The TCR beta chain under discussion was sequenced for a study of blood T cell repertoires in COVID-19. Per germline, CDR1 LNHDA and CDR2 SQIVND (reference sequence). CDR3 length equals 14 residues. V shed 6 bases and J 5 bases; nucleotides not matched to a gene: 6. This clone was seen a few times. As originally analysed: Estimation of nucleated cell counts relied on the amplification of reference gene primers. Some clones are missing from TCRdb's copy, which holds only in-frame ones; the method was immunoSEQ multiplex PCR. The D gene and trimming were derived from the DNA, and the V and J assignments and clone size from that table. The table includes 55,000 to 65,000 clones, 81% detected once. A Seattle source enrolled patients during active infection and followed them longitudinally.

The TCR originated in a man in his 60s with COVID-19, enrolled during active disease. The chain uses TRBV19 and TRBJ2-2; 7 bases agree with TRBD1. What was sequenced was peripheral blood. DNA for the CDR3: TGTGCCAGTAGAAGGACAGGTCTAACCGGGGAGCTGTTTTTT. Encoded protein: CASRRTGLTGELFF.